This TCR beta chain was captured in a study of identical twins. Study-wide results and limits: Zero-insertion results could be subject to partial confounding by invariant MAIT and iNKT cells.

This CDR3 contains 14 residues. The V end was cut by 0 bases, the J end by 5 bases, with 10 bases between. Germline V CDR1 and CDR2: SGHTA, FQGNSA. This clonotype was recorded a few times. Antigen specificity is unknown. TCRdb processed the 5' RACE reads anew with MiXCR; each CDR3 protein has one entry. The data hold some 500,000 distinct CDR3 sequences, with around 20% observed a single time. Separately, the same data were catalogued under a study of T cells expressing NK-cell markers. From that study: The HCMV specificity of the expanded NKG2C+ T cell clones stayed unresolved.

Material: CD4+ T cells sorted from blood. The gene calls are TRBV7-2 and TRBJ1-2, with D possibly matching TRBD1 (6 bases). The TCR comes from a woman between 18 and 29 years old in good health. The CDR3 sequence: CASSLALQGYGYTF. In nucleotides, the CDR3 is TGTGCCAGCAGCTTAGCCTTACAGGGATATGGCTACACCTTC. Filled out from reference TRBV7-2 and TRBJ1-2, the complete variable domain reads GAGVSQSPSNKVTEKGKDVELRCDPISGHTALYWYRQSLGQGLEFLIYFQGNSAPDKSGLPSDRFSAERTGGSVSTLTIQRTQQEDSAVYLCASSLALQGYGYTFGSGTRLTVV.